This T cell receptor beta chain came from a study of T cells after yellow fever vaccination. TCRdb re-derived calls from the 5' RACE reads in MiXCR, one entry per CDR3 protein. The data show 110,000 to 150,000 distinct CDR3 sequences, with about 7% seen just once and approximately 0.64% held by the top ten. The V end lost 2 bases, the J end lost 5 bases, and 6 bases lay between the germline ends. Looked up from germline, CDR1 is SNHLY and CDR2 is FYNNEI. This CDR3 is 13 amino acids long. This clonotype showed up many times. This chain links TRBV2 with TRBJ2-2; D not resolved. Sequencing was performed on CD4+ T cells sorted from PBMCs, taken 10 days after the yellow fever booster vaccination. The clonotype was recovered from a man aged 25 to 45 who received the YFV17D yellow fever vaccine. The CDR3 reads CASSERATGELFF. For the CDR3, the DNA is TGTGCCAGCAGTGAACGAGCTACCGGGGAGCTGTTTTTT.